Below, 26 T cell receptor beta chains from the same sample are listed, as sequenced in a study of blood T cell repertoires in COVID-19. The assay was immunoSEQ multiplex PCR, and TCRdb's table has in-frame clones only and misses some. This table holds 200,000 to 300,000 clones, roughly 84% found once. Sequencing was performed on peripheral blood. Every receptor here comes from a man between 60 and 70 years old with acute or convalescent COVID-19.

This clone was seen a single time. This chain joins TRBV6-5 and TRBJ1-2; TRBD1 might be the D (5 bases). Per the germline V gene, CDR1 is MNHEY and CDR2 is SVGAGI. V shed 4 bases and J shed 8 bases, with 17 bases lying between them. CDR3 length: 14 residues. CDR3 in amino acids: CASSFLLGREGYTF. The CDR3 nucleotides read TGTGCCAGCAGTTTTCTGCTGGGGCGGGAAGGCTACACCTTC.

The CDR3 DNA reads as TGTGCCAGCTCTGCCAACGAGGCAACTAATGAAAAACTGTTTTTT. Protein: CASSANEATNEKLFF. The J gene is TRBJ1-4, the V gene TRBV18, with D unresolved. This CDR3 contains 15 residues. Per germline, CDR1 KGHSH and CDR2 LQKENI. V was trimmed by 6 bases and J by 0 bases, leaving 11 bases between them.

V gene TRBV12-3 or TRBV12-4 combines with J gene TRBJ1-2; the match to TRBD1 covers 7 bases. With 9 bases clipped from V and 4 bases from J, the junction kept 8 bases outside the gene matches. The CDR3 contains 13 residues. CDR3 sequence (DNA): TGTGCCAGTTCCCGGGACAGTGTCTATGGCTACACCTTC. Amino acids: CASSRDSVYGYTF.

The V and J genes are TRBV5-1 and TRBJ1-2; possibly TRBD1 for D (5 bases). V shed 2 bases and J shed 6 bases, with 14 bases lying between them. Germline-derived CDR1 and CDR2 are SGHRS and YFSETQ. The CDR3 covers 14 residues. The CDR3 DNA reads as TGCGCCAGCAGCTTTCACCAGGGCGAGAATGGCTACACCTTC. Amino acids: CASSFHQGENGYTF.

The rearrangement links TRBV7-9 to TRBJ2-7; tentative D call: TRBD1 (5 bases). Looked up from germline, CDR1 is SEHNR and CDR2 is FQNEAQ (reference sequence). The CDR3 spans 14 residues. Trimming removed 1 base from V and 5 bases from J, with 12 bases in between. CDR3 sequence reads: CASSLGGINHEQYF. Written as DNA, the CDR3 is TGTGCCAGCAGCTTAGGGGGCATCAACCACGAGCAGTACTTC.

A word on this clone: Within the sample, other DNA sequences also encode this same CDR3. The chain uses TRBV12-3 or TRBV12-4 and TRBJ1-1; D is possibly TRBD1 (5 bases). Trimming pared 3 bases from V and 1 base from J, leaving 6 bases between. The CDR3 contains 13 residues. In nucleotides, the CDR3 is TGTGCCAGCAGTTTGGGGGGGAACACTGAAGCTTTCTTT. It yields the protein CASSLGGNTEAFF.

The sample holds one count of this clone. The V and J genes are TRBV28 and TRBJ2-5; 8 bases agree with TRBD2. The CDR3 sequence is 15 residues long. The germline CDR1 and CDR2 sequences are MDHEN and SYDVKM. Losses at the gene ends were 5 bases for V and 2 bases for J; bases not matched to a gene: 7. The CDR3 nucleotides read TGTGCCAGCAGTCTGATCTCTAGCGGGCAAGAGACCCAGTACTTC. Its protein is CASSLISSGQETQYF.

The chain uses TRBV7-8 and TRBJ2-1, with TRBD2 matching 13 bases. Trimming removed 5 bases from V and 7 bases from J; junction bases left unmatched: 11. CDR1 is SGHVS and CDR2 is FQNEAQ in the germline V gene. The CDR3 loop spans 17 amino acids. The CDR3 DNA follows: TGTGCCAGCAGCCCCCGCCCCACTAGCGGGGGGGCGAATGAGCAGTTCTTC. Translated, it gives CASSPRPTSGGANEQFF.

Remarks on this clone: This CDR3 is also generated by other DNA sequences in the sample. The chain employs TRBV11-2 and TRBJ1-3, with D maybe TRBD1 (6 bases). CDR1 is SGHAT, CDR2 FQNNGV, per germline. The CDR3 loop spans 14 amino acids. V dropped 5 bases and J dropped 4 bases, with 12 bases sitting between them. CDR3 in amino acids: CASSPYRAGNTIYF. The CDR3 nucleotides read TGTGCCAGCAGCCCTTACAGGGCCGGAAACACCATATATTTT.

The chain uses TRBV18 and TRBJ2-1; D remains ambiguous. Per germline, CDR1 KGHSH and CDR2 LQKENI. The CDR3 is 13 residues long. Trimming left V 2 bases short and J 6 bases short, with 8 bases between. CDR3 in DNA: TGTGCCAGCTCACCATCTGCGGCCAATGAGCAGTTCTTC. Amino acids: CASSPSAANEQFF.

The CDR3 DNA is TGTGCCAGCAGCCCATACAGGGATACCAATGGCTACACCTTC. Amino acids: CASSPYRDTNGYTF. The rearrangement uses TRBV7-2 and TRBJ1-2; weak D call: TRBD1 (6 bases). The V end lost 5 bases, the J end lost 6 bases, and 16 bases lay between the germline ends. This CDR3 contains 14 residues. Per germline, CDR1 SGHTA and CDR2 FQGNSA.

This rearrangement joins TRBV10-3 to TRBJ2-1; possibly TRBD1 for D (7 bases). The V gene lost 6 bases and the J gene lost 1 base, with 13 bases spanning the gap. This CDR3 contains 15 residues. CDR1 and CDR2 (germline): ENHRY, SYGVKD. DNA of the CDR3: TGTGCCATCAGCCTCCAGGGGGGATCCTACAATGAGCAGTTCTTC. This gives the protein CAISLQGGSYNEQFF.

The chain employs TRBV11-2 and TRBJ1-6; D is perhaps TRBD1 (5 bases). The ends were cut back, 1 base at V and 7 bases at J, with 11 bases in the middle. Germline V gene lookup returns CDR1 SGHAT and CDR2 FQNNGV. The CDR3 consists of 15 residues. CDR3 loop: CASSLGWAGNSPLHF. CDR3 nucleotide sequence: TGTGCCAGCAGCTTAGGCTGGGCAGGGAATTCACCCCTCCACTTT.

The chain has TRBV19 and TRBJ2-2, with TRBD1 matching 9 bases. This CDR3 is 15 amino acids long. The junction had 6 bases not matched to a gene; V was cut back by 6 bases and J by 4 bases. Germline assignment: CDR1 LNHDA and CDR2 SQIVND (reference sequence). CDR3 in DNA: TGTGCCAGTAGGGGACAGGGTGGCGGCACCGGGGAGCTGTTTTTT. Encoded protein: CASRGQGGGTGELFF.

The chain has TRBV5-1 and TRBJ2-2; no reliable D call. Trimming took 0 bases from V and 8 from J, leaving 14 bases between them. The germline gives CDR1 SGHRS, CDR2 YFSETQ. There are 15 residues in the CDR3. In DNA form, the CDR3 reads TGCGCCAGCAGCTTGGCCCCTCCTGTCAGTGGGGAGCTGTTTTTT. It translates to CASSLAPPVSGELFF. The entire variable domain, with the rest obtained from reference TRBV5-1 and TRBJ2-2, is as follows: KAGVTQTPRYLIKTRGQQVTLSCSPISGHRSVSWYQQTPGQGLQFLFEYFSETQRNKGNFPGRFSGRQFSNSRSEMNVSTLELGDSALYLCASSLAPPVSGELFFGEGSRLTVL.

The V call is TRBV28, the J call TRBJ1-3; D is ambiguous. The CDR3 covers 18 residues. The V end lost 3 bases, the J end lost 2 bases, and 20 bases lay between the germline ends. Germline-derived CDR1 and CDR2 are MDHEN and SYDVKM. The CDR3 nucleotides are TGTGCCAGCAGTTTTTCAGCTCAGAGGGCGAACCCTGGAAACACCATATATTTT. It yields the protein CASSFSAQRANPGNTIYF.

The gene calls are TRBV29-1 and TRBJ2-2, with D possibly matching TRBD2 (6 bases). CDR3 size: 15 residues. The germline V and J ends were trimmed by 7 bases and 3 bases, with 18 bases remaining between them. The germline V gene encodes CDR1 SQVTM and CDR2 ANQGSEA. The CDR3 is CSGTLARGDTGELFF. CDR3 nucleotides: TGCAGCGGAACGCTAGCGAGAGGTGACACCGGGGAGCTGTTTTTT.

The CDR3 DNA reads as TGTGCCAGTACGGGGACAGGGCGAGGTACCGGGGAGCTGTTTTTT. It specifies CASTGTGRGTGELFF. The chain employs TRBV19 and TRBJ2-2, with 9 bases that match TRBD1. Trimming removed 7 bases from V and 5 bases from J; junction bases left unmatched: 8. The CDR3 length is 15 residues. CDR1 and CDR2 (germline): LNHDA, SQIVND (reference sequence).

The chain uses TRBV6-5 and TRBJ2-7; a weak D match, TRBD2 (6 bases). The ends were cut back, 2 bases at V and 0 bases at J, with 14 bases in the middle. In germline, CDR1 is MNHEY, CDR2 SVGAGI. This CDR3 region has 16 residues. The CDR3 loop is CASSYAGTSSSYEQYF. The CDR3 DNA reads TGTGCCAGCAGTTACGCCGGGACTTCGTCCTCCTACGAGCAGTACTTC.

This clone was observed a few times. V and J are TRBV28 and TRBJ2-6, with a weak D call TRBD1 (5 bases). V was shortened by 5 bases and J by 2 bases, with 10 bases between the two germline ends. Germline CDR1 and CDR2: MDHEN and SYDVKM. This CDR3 has 15 residues. The CDR3 sequence is CASSLQGTGANVLTF. The CDR3 DNA sequence: TGTGCCAGCAGTCTGCAGGGTACTGGGGCCAACGTCCTGACTTTC.

There are a few counts of this clone. The chain combines TRBV9 with TRBJ1-2, with D hard to call. The length of the CDR3 is 13 residues. The germline V gene encodes CDR1 SGDLS and CDR2 YYNGEE. Trimming removed 0 bases from V and 6 bases from J, with 9 bases in between. The CDR3: CASSVDGSNGYTF. In nucleotides, the CDR3 is TGTGCCAGCAGCGTAGACGGTAGCAATGGCTACACCTTC.

The chain combines TRBV4-1 with TRBJ1-2; TRBD1 aligns across 8 bases. V lost 1 base to trimming and J lost 5 bases; unmatched junction nucleotides: 6. This CDR3 is 15 amino acids long. The germline gives CDR1 MGHRA, CDR2 YSYEKL. The CDR3 spells CASSQGQGQEYGYTF. DNA for the CDR3: TGCGCCAGCAGCCAAGGACAGGGACAGGAGTATGGCTACACCTTC.

The genes are TRBV19 and TRBJ1-1; no definite D call. V lost 4 bases to trimming and J lost 7 bases, with 13 bases between them. This CDR3 contains 13 residues. Germline CDR1 reads LNHDA; CDR2 reads SQIVND (reference sequence). The CDR3 sequence: CASSSRRGDEAFF. DNA for the CDR3: TGTGCCAGTAGTAGTCGGCGGGGAGATGAAGCTTTCTTT.

This clone was recorded once. The chain is built from TRBV10-1 and TRBJ2-5; 9 bases agree with TRBD2. V lost 4 bases to trimming and J lost 2 bases; unmatched junction nucleotides: 2. CDR1 and CDR2 from the germline V gene are WNHNN and SYGVQD (reference sequence). The CDR3 has 14 residues. Here the CDR3 DNA reads TGCGCCAGCAGTGGACTAGCGGAACAAGAGACCCAGTACTTC. Translated, it gives CASSGLAEQETQYF.

This clone was seen just once. CDR3 nucleotides: TGTGCCAGCAGGTCCGGGACTAGCGGGAACAATGAGCAGTTCTTC. Translating gives CASRSGTSGNNEQFF. V is TRBV2 and J is TRBJ2-1; 13 bases fit TRBD2. Germline CDR1 and CDR2: SNHLY and FYNNEI. V gave up 6 bases and J gave up 5 bases; unmatched junction bases: 4. The CDR3 is 15 residues long.

The V and J genes are TRBV2 and TRBJ1-2, with TRBD1 as a possible D gene (5 bases). The CDR3 has 14 residues. V was shortened by 8 bases and J by 7 bases, with 20 bases between the two germline ends. From germline, CDR1 is SNHLY and CDR2 FYNNEI. In DNA, the CDR3 is TGTGCCAGCCTAGGAGACGGGGGTTCAGTTGGCTACACCTTC. This gives the protein CASLGDGGSVGYTF. Variable domain in full (rest from reference TRBV2 and TRBJ1-2): EPEVTQTPSHQVTQMGQEVILRCVPISNHLYFYWYRQILGQKVEFLVSFYNNEISEKSEIFDDQFSVERPDGSNFTLKIRSTKLEDSAMYFCASLGDGGSVGYTFGSGTRLTVV.